This T cell receptor (beta chain) was recorded in a study of T and B cells in COVID-19 patients. Background on the study: The recovered patients had mostly mild to moderate COVID-19 with outpatient management.

Germline V CDR1 and CDR2: PRHDT, FYEKMQ (reference sequence). V dropped 3 bases and J dropped 3 bases, with 8 bases sitting between them. The CDR3 is made up of 13 amino acids. TRB rearrangements were amplified by multiplex PCR with BIOMED2 TRB-A/B primers. TCRdb independently ran MiXCR on the multiplex PCR reads; one entry per CDR3 protein. This repertoire shows around 23,000 distinct CDR3 sequences, approximately 28% found once; its top ten account for 2.5% to 3.5%. From blood, roughly 220-550 ng of genomic DNA served as TRB template. This sequence originates from a human donor who had recovered from COVID-19. The rearrangement links TRBV13 to TRBJ1-1; no clear D gene. Material: blood. The CDR3 nucleotides are TGTGCCAGCAGCTTCCACAGAGACACTGAAGCTTTCTTT. It yields the protein CASSFHRDTEAFF.